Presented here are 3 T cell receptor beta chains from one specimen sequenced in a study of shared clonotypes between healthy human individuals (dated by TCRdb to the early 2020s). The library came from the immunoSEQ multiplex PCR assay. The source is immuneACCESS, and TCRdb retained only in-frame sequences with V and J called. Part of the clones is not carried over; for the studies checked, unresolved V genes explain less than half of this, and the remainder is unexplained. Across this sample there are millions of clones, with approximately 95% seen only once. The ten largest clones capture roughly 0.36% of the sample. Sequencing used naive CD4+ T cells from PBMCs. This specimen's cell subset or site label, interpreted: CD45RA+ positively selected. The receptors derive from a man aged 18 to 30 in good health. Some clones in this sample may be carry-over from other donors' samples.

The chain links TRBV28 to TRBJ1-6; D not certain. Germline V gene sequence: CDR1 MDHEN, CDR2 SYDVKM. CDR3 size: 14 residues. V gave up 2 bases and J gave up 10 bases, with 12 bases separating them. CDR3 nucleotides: TGTGCCAGCAGTTTACTCAGGCTAGGGTCACCCCTCCACTTT. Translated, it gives CASSLLRLGSPLHF. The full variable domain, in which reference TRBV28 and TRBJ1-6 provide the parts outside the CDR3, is DVKVTQSSRYLVKRTGEKVFLECVQDMDHENMFWYRQDPGLGLRLIYFSYDVKMKEKGDIPEGYSVSREKKERFSLILESASTNQTSMYLCASSLLRLGSPLHFGNGTRLTVT.

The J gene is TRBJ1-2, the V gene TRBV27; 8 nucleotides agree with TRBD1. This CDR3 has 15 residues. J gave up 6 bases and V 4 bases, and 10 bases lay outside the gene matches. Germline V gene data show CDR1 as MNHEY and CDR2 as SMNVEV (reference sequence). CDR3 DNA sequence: TGTGCCAGCAGTTATCCTCGACAGGGGAATAATGGCTACACCTTC. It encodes CASSYPRQGNNGYTF.

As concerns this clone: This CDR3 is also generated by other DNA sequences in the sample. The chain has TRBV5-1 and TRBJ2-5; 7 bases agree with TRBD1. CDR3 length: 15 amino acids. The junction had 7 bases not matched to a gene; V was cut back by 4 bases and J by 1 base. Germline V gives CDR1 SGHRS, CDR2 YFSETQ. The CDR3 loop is CASSPGTALQETQYF. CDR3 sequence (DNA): TGCGCCAGCAGCCCCGGGACAGCCCTCCAAGAGACCCAGTACTTC.